Shown below are 13 T cell receptor beta chains from a single sample sequenced in a study of cytotoxic CD8 clonotypes in ibrutinib-treated CLL (TCRdb year 2021). Library generation was performed with the immunoSEQ multiplex PCR assay. Not all clones reach the TCRdb copy of this immuneACCESS table, which keeps in-frame sequences only. Checked studies attribute under half of the gap to unresolved V genes and leave the rest unexplained. A total of some 130,000 clones appear in this sample, 80% to 90% of them only once. The top ten clonotypes cover around 2% of the sample. This specimen's time point label, interpreted: roughly 25 months on ibrutinib. Sample: PBMCs, taken after 24 months of ibrutinib treatment. All receptors derive from a human donor with chronic lymphocytic leukemia.

J is TRBJ2-7 and V is TRBV7-3, with D perhaps TRBD2 (6 bases). Germline V gene lookup returns CDR1 SGHTA and CDR2 FQGTGA. The CDR3 loop spans 15 amino acids. V lost 5 bases to trimming and J lost 7 bases, with 21 bases between them. The CDR3 DNA follows: TGTGCCAGCAGCCCTGGGCGGGGAGTGGGTTTGGAGCAGTACTTC. Protein sequence: CASSPGRGVGLEQYF.

This sequence joins TRBV6-4 and TRBJ2-7, with D possibly TRBD1 on 6 matching bases. The V and J ends lost 6 bases and 2 bases respectively, with 14 bases between them. CDR3 length: 14 amino acids. The germline V gene has CDR1 MRHNA and CDR2 SNTAGT. CDR3: CASRRTEVTYEQYF. For the CDR3, the DNA is TGTGCCAGCAGAAGGACAGAGGTAACCTACGAGCAGTACTTC.

This chain uses TRBV6-5 with TRBJ1-2, with D perhaps TRBD1 (5 bases). The CDR3 contains 16 residues. The V and J ends lost 0 bases and 4 bases respectively, with 15 bases between them. Per germline, CDR1 MNHEY and CDR2 SVGAGI. Written as DNA, the CDR3 is TGTGCCAGCAGTTACTCTGGGGGAGGGGAAATCTATGGCTACACCTTC. Translated: CASSYSGGGEIYGYTF.

The rearrangement uses TRBV5-6 and TRBJ2-1; TRBD1 aligns across 8 bases. Trimming cost V 2 bases and J 6 bases; bases outside gene matches: 1. The CDR3 has 13 residues. The germline gives CDR1 SGHDT, CDR2 YYEEEE. The CDR3 DNA sequence: TGTGCCAGCAGCTTCGGGACAGGCAATGAGCAGTTCTTC. This translates into CASSFGTGNEQFF. Supplemented by reference TRBV5-6 and TRBJ2-1, the full variable domain reads DAGVTQSPTHLIKTRGQQVTLRCSPKSGHDTVSWYQQALGQGPQFIFQYYEEEERQRGNFPDRFSGHQFPNYSSELNVNALLLGDSALYLCASSFGTGNEQFFGPGTRLTVL.

The rearrangement joins TRBV18 to TRBJ1-5; no clear D. The V gene's germline CDR1 is KGHSH and CDR2 LQKENI. The CDR3 has 12 amino acids. The V gene lost 4 bases and the J gene lost 4 bases, with 5 bases spanning the gap. This chain's CDR3 is CASSLQNQPQHF. DNA for the CDR3: TGTGCCAGCTCACTTCAAAATCAGCCCCAGCATTTT.

This chain joins TRBV27 and TRBJ1-6; 9 nucleotides align to TRBD1. J was trimmed by 7 bases and V by 5 bases; bases with no gene match: 6. The CDR3 loop spans 15 amino acids. CDR1 is MNHEY, CDR2 SMNVEV, per germline (reference sequence). The CDR3 reads CASSHYGTGNSPLHF. CDR3 DNA sequence: TGTGCCAGCAGTCACTACGGGACAGGGAATTCACCCCTCCACTTT.

The chain has TRBV18 and TRBJ1-2; 8 nucleotides line up with TRBD1. Trimming at V came to 3 bases and at J to 1 base, leaving 4 bases not matched to a gene. The CDR3 runs 15 residues. The germline V gene has CDR1 KGHSH and CDR2 LQKENI. CDR3 region: CASSPTTGDNYGYTF. For the CDR3, the DNA is TGTGCCAGCTCACCCACGACAGGGGATAACTATGGCTACACCTTC. The whole variable domain, remainder taken from reference TRBV18 and TRBJ1-2, is NAGVMQNPRHLVRRRGQEARLRCSPMKGHSHVYWYRQLPEEGLKFMVYLQKENIIDESGMPKERFSAEFPKEGPSILRIQQVVRGDSAAYFCASSPTTGDNYGYTFGSGTRLTVV.

The chain employs TRBV19 and TRBJ2-4; weak D call: TRBD1 (6 bases). The V and J ends lost 6 bases and 0 bases respectively, with 9 bases between them. Germline CDR1 and CDR2: LNHDA and SQIVND (reference sequence). This CDR3 has 14 amino acids. This CDR3 is CASRDRLAKNIQYF. The CDR3 DNA reads TGTGCCAGTAGGGACAGATTAGCCAAAAACATTCAGTACTTC.

This clone has a handful of counts. The chain carries TRBV18 and TRBJ2-1; D unclear. Between the trimmed V and J ends, which lost 6 bases and 6 bases, there was a span of 18 bases. CDR3 length: 15 amino acids. Germline V CDR1 and CDR2: KGHSH, LQKENI. The DNA of the CDR3 is TGTGCCAGCTCGCAGGAGCAGATTTGGTCCAATGAGCAGTTCTTC. It yields the protein CASSQEQIWSNEQFF.

The V and J genes are TRBV5-1 and TRBJ1-1, with D possibly being TRBD1 (5 bases). CDR1 is SGHRS, CDR2 YFSETQ, per germline. The CDR3 consists of 12 residues. The V end lost 0 bases, the J end lost 7 bases, and 7 bases lay between the germline ends. CDR3 sequence reads: CASSLDTGEAFF. CDR3 DNA: TGCGCCAGCAGCTTGGACACAGGTGAAGCTTTCTTT.

The chain combines TRBV4-3 with TRBJ1-2, with a tentative D call TRBD1 (6 bases). The V end lost 4 bases, the J end lost 4 bases, and 16 bases lay between the germline ends. The CDR3 consists of 15 residues. Germline values: CDR1 LGHNA, CDR2 YSLEER. The CDR3 spells CASSLQGSGVYGYTF. Written as DNA, the CDR3 is TGCGCCAGCAGCCTCCAAGGATCAGGGGTCTATGGCTACACCTTC.

This clone was picked up one time. The rearrangement joins TRBV7-8 to TRBJ2-3; 9 positions match TRBD2. Losses at the gene ends were 5 bases for V and 2 bases for J; bases not matched to a gene: 8. Per the germline V gene, CDR1 is SGHVS and CDR2 is FQNEAQ. There are 16 residues in the CDR3. The DNA of the CDR3 is TGTGCCAGCAGCCTCAGACGCGGGGGGGCCACAGATACGCAGTATTTT. It specifies CASSLRRGGATDTQYF.

V is TRBV5-6 and J is TRBJ2-5; D gene uncertain. V was cut by 1 base and J by 1 base, with 11 bases left in between. The length of the CDR3 is 15 residues. Germline CDR1 and CDR2: SGHDT and YYEEEE. The CDR3 loop is CASSLNAGLQETQYF. The CDR3 DNA is TGTGCCAGCAGCTTGAACGCAGGCCTCCAAGAGACCCAGTACTTC.